This entry lists 23 T cell receptor beta chains sequenced from one sample in a study of TIL therapy for anti-PD-1-resistant metastatic lung cancer. Time point denoted: pre-treatment sample, taken before nivolumab and TIL therapy. Pleural nodules or supraclavicular lymph nodes made up most of the excised metastases sampled. Sequencing used immunoSEQ v3. The method was immunoSEQ multiplex PCR; TCRdb's version includes in-frame clones alone and lacks a portion of them. The sample lists about 26,000 clones, about 63% occurring once. Sequencing was performed on tumor tissue, taken at baseline. Receptors originate from a woman aged 30 to 85 with non-small cell lung cancer.

The V call is TRBV6-1, the J call TRBJ2-1, with a tentative D call TRBD2 (5 bases). In germline, CDR1 is MNHNS, CDR2 SASEGT. The CDR3 loop spans 13 amino acids. V was clipped by 7 bases and J by 7 bases, with 14 bases between them. The CDR3 DNA reads TGTGCCAGCAAGCTAGCTGCCCTGAATGAGCAGTTCTTC. Its protein is CASKLAALNEQFF.

This clone was found a few times. CDR3 protein: CASSQAVVATNEKLFF. CDR3 DNA: TGCGCCAGCAGCCAAGCGGTAGTTGCTACTAATGAAAAACTGTTTTTT. The V call is TRBV4-1, the J call TRBJ1-4; no reliable D call. CDR3 length equals 16 residues. Looked up from germline, CDR1 is MGHRA and CDR2 is YSYEKL. V lost 1 base to trimming and J lost 2 bases, with 11 bases between them.

This clone was seen only a few times. This chain links TRBV5-1 with TRBJ2-3; no clear D gene. Germline V lookup: CDR1 SGHRS, CDR2 YFSETQ. The V end lost 4 bases, the J end lost 2 bases, and 8 bases lay between the germline ends. There are 13 residues in the CDR3. As DNA, the CDR3 is TGCGCCAGCAGCCCATCCCTCACAGATACGCAGTATTTT. It codes for CASSPSLTDTQYF.

The CDR3 loop is CASSLGVRHSGYTF. Written as DNA, the CDR3 is TGTGCCAGCAGCTTAGGGGTTCGACATAGTGGCTACACCTTC. The rearrangement links TRBV7-2 to TRBJ1-2, with no clear D. Trimming removed 1 base from V and 7 bases from J, with 13 bases in between. The CDR3 covers 14 residues. CDR1 and CDR2 from the germline V gene are SGHTA and FQGNSA.

The chain carries TRBV5-6 and TRBJ2-7, with 8 bases identical to TRBD2. The CDR3 is 15 residues long. The trim removed 4 bases at V and 6 bases at J, leaving 12 bases unmatched. CDR1 and CDR2 (germline): SGHDT, YYEEEE. The CDR3 DNA is TGTGCCAGCAGCGAGTCGGCCCTTCTAGCGGGCGAGCAGTACTTC. It encodes CASSESALLAGEQYF.

The chain has TRBV9 and TRBJ2-7; 12 positions match TRBD2. Germline CDR1 reads SGDLS; CDR2 reads YYNGEE. The CDR3 spans 14 residues. V lost 6 bases to trimming and J lost 6 bases; unmatched junction nucleotides: 7. CDR3 nucleotide sequence: TGTGCCAGCACCGCCGGGACTAGCGGGTCCGAGCAGTACTTC. It yields the protein CASTAGTSGSEQYF.

This chain connects TRBV29-1 to TRBJ2-7; 9 bases are a match to TRBD2. The CDR3 runs to 17 residues. Germline V gives CDR1 SQVTM, CDR2 ANQGSEA. Losses at the gene ends were 0 bases for V and 0 bases for J; bases not matched to a gene: 9. The CDR3 nucleotides are TGCAGCGTTGAAGATTGGGGAGAGACTAGCGGCTCCTACGAGCAGTACTTC. Its translation is CSVEDWGETSGSYEQYF.

The rearrangement joins TRBV7-2 to TRBJ1-1; D is uncertain. The length of the CDR3 is 13 residues. The germline V gene has CDR1 SGHTA and CDR2 FQGNSA. V was cut by 2 bases and J by 0 bases, with 4 bases left in between. This CDR3 reads CASSLFMNTEAFF. The CDR3 coding sequence is TGTGCCAGCAGCTTATTCATGAACACTGAAGCTTTCTTT.

The chain carries TRBV7-9 and TRBJ2-3; D may be TRBD1 (6 bases). Trimming cost V 4 bases and J 1 base, with 18 bases left between them. The germline V gene encodes CDR1 SEHNR and CDR2 FQNEAQ (reference sequence). There are 17 residues in the CDR3. CDR3 protein: CASSSIKQGIGTDTQYF. The DNA for the CDR3 is TGTGCCAGCAGCTCGATAAAACAGGGAATTGGCACAGATACGCAGTATTTT.

The rearrangement joins TRBV5-4 to TRBJ2-1; 9 nucleotides line up with TRBD1. CDR3 length equals 13 residues. V shed 4 bases, J shed 6 bases, and the junction held 2 bases outside the gene matches. Germline-derived CDR1 and CDR2 are SGHNT and YYREEE (reference sequence). The CDR3 loop reads CASSPDRGNEQFF. DNA for the CDR3: TGTGCCAGCAGCCCGGACAGGGGCAATGAGCAGTTCTTC.

DNA for the CDR3: TGCGCCAGCAGCCCTATAGCGGGAGGGCTTTACGAGCAGTACTTC. Translating it yields CASSPIAGGLYEQYF. The J gene is TRBJ2-7, the V gene TRBV4-1; TRBD2 matches at 11 bases. Looked up from germline, CDR1 is MGHRA and CDR2 is YSYEKL. The CDR3 is made up of 15 amino acids. V was clipped by 4 bases and J by 4 bases; unmatched bases: 6.

The genes are TRBV29-1 and TRBJ2-1; no reliable D call. Trimming left V 4 bases short and J 1 base short, with 11 bases between. Germline assignment: CDR1 SQVTM and CDR2 ANQGSEA. There are 14 residues in the CDR3. CDR3 residues: CSVGSDLSYNEQFF. In nucleotides, the CDR3 is TGCAGCGTTGGGAGCGACTTATCCTACAATGAGCAGTTCTTC.

The gene calls are TRBV9 and TRBJ2-1; D ambiguous. Deletions cut 7 bases from V and 7 bases from J, with 12 bases between. This CDR3 is built from 12 residues. Per germline, CDR1 SGDLS and CDR2 YYNGEE. CDR3 sequence (DNA): TGTGCCAGCGGAATTTTAGGAAATGAGCAGTTCTTC. Translated: CASGILGNEQFF. Full variable domain (missing parts from reference TRBV9 and TRBJ2-1): DSGVTQTPKHLITATGQRVTLRCSPRSGDLSVYWYQQSLDQGLQFLIQYYNGEERAKGNILERFSAQQFPDLHSELNLSSLELGDSALYFCASGILGNEQFFGPGTRLTVL.

Ten or more counts support this clone. The chain has TRBV11-3 and TRBJ1-5; D unresolved. The CDR3 covers 13 residues. The V end lost 0 bases, the J end lost 7 bases, and 7 bases lay between the germline ends. Germline values: CDR1 SGHNT, CDR2 YENEEA. The CDR3 DNA reads as TGTGCCAGCAGCTTAGATCCCCGGCAGCCCCAGCATTTT. Translation: CASSLDPRQPQHF.

In its sample, this clone was seen a few times. The chain joins TRBV19 to TRBJ1-2; tentatively, D is TRBD1 (6 bases). Germline V gene data show CDR1 as LNHDA and CDR2 as SQIVND (reference sequence). This CDR3 region has 15 residues. Trimming removed 1 base at V and 2 bases at J, with 11 bases between. The CDR3 nucleotides read TGTGCCAGTAGTATAGTTAACAGGGAAAACTATGGCTACACCTTC. As protein: CASSIVNRENYGYTF.

The chain recombines TRBV7-8 with TRBJ1-5; D may be TRBD1 (5 bases). V was pared by 3 bases and J by 3 bases, with 9 bases between. Germline lookup yields CDR1 SGHVS and CDR2 FQNEAQ. This CDR3 comprises 14 residues. CDR3 in amino acids: CASSFRDLNQPQHF. The DNA of the CDR3 is TGTGCCAGCAGCTTCCGGGACCTCAATCAGCCCCAGCATTTT.

CDR3 residues: CASSLMGEGSYNEQFF. DNA of the CDR3: TGCGCCAGCAGCTTGATGGGGGAGGGCTCCTACAATGAGCAGTTCTTC. The rearrangement uses TRBV5-1 and TRBJ2-1, with TRBD2 matching 7 bases. The germline V gene encodes CDR1 SGHRS and CDR2 YFSETQ. The J segment lost 0 bases and the V segment lost 1 base, leaving 4 bases of the junction unmatched. The CDR3 is 16 amino acids.

This chain links TRBV19 with TRBJ1-1; perhaps TRBD1 as D (6 bases). Germline assignment: CDR1 LNHDA and CDR2 SQIVND (reference sequence). The CDR3 extends over 16 amino acids. V lost 0 bases, J lost 1 base, and 12 bases lay in between. The CDR3 DNA sequence: TGTGCCAGTAGTATAGATCCAGTCAGGGGGAACACTGAAGCTTTCTTT. Its protein product is CASSIDPVRGNTEAFF.

The rearrangement uses TRBV27 and TRBJ1-1, with D possibly matching TRBD1 (5 bases). This CDR3 comprises 14 residues. V dropped 6 bases and J dropped 4 bases, with 15 bases sitting between them. Germline values: CDR1 MNHEY, CDR2 SMNVEV (reference sequence). The DNA of the CDR3 is TGTGCCAGCAGCCACGGGGGGTGGGCCACTGAAGCTTTCTTT. Translation gives CASSHGGWATEAFF.

The V gene is TRBV7-8, the J gene TRBJ2-7, with 8 bases lining up with TRBD2. The CDR3 totals 14 residues. Trimming removed 7 bases from V and 4 bases from J; junction bases left unmatched: 9. In germline, CDR1 is SGHVS, CDR2 FQNEAQ. The DNA of the CDR3 is TGTGCCAGCACCAGGACTAGCCCCTCTTACGAGCAGTACTTC. Its protein product is CASTRTSPSYEQYF.

This clone was seen only once. The chain has TRBV10-3 and TRBJ1-1; D gene uncertain. This CDR3 contains 13 residues. Germline loops: CDR1 ENHRY, CDR2 SYGVKD. Trimming took off 7 bases at V and 1 base at J, with 10 bases between the two ends. The CDR3, as DNA: TGTGCCATCACGATTCGGGAGAACACTGAAGCTTTCTTT. It encodes CAITIRENTEAFF.

This clone was picked up one time. The rearrangement joins TRBV9 to TRBJ2-5; a weak D match, TRBD2 (6 bases). The CDR3 has 16 amino acids. Germline V lookup: CDR1 SGDLS, CDR2 YYNGEE. V was pared by 0 bases and J by 1 base, with 13 bases between. CDR3 region: CASSVGISGGQETQYF. The CDR3 bases are TGTGCCAGCAGCGTAGGGATTAGCGGAGGCCAAGAGACCCAGTACTTC.

The CDR3: CAGGRGTGADTQYF. The CDR3 coding sequence is TGTGCCGGAGGGCGCGGGACCGGGGCAGATACGCAGTATTTT. The V and J genes are TRBV28 and TRBJ2-3, with D perhaps TRBD2 (6 bases). Trimming removed 11 bases at V and 4 bases at J, with 19 bases between. Germline V gives CDR1 MDHEN, CDR2 SYDVKM. This CDR3 has 14 residues.